The clone carrying this T cell receptor beta chain was found many times. Trimming took off 5 bases at V and 7 bases at J, with 18 bases between the two ends. CDR3 length equals 15 residues. Germline loops: CDR1 SGHVS, CDR2 FQNEAQ. The entry originates in a study of patients and donors after allogeneic stem cell transplantation. TCRdb analysed the RT-PCR reads with MiXCR anew, one entry per CDR3 protein. The sample includes roughly 940,000 distinct CDR3 sequences, about a sixth seen only once; the top ten take 5.5% to 6.5%. The chain is built from TRBV7-8 and TRBJ2-1; D possibly uses TRBD1 or TRBD2 (5 bases each). The TCR was taken from a human donor who was either an allogeneic HSCT recipient or a stem cell or donor lymphocyte infusion donor (not recorded which). It is not recorded whose cells these are; they may come from a transplant donor. The sequenced sample consisted of blood, either unsorted or a sorted T cell fraction (not recorded which). CDR3 sequence: CASSHREGSRNEQFF. CDR3 nucleotide sequence: TGTGCCAGCAGCCACCGAGAGGGGTCCAGGAATGAGCAGTTCTTC.